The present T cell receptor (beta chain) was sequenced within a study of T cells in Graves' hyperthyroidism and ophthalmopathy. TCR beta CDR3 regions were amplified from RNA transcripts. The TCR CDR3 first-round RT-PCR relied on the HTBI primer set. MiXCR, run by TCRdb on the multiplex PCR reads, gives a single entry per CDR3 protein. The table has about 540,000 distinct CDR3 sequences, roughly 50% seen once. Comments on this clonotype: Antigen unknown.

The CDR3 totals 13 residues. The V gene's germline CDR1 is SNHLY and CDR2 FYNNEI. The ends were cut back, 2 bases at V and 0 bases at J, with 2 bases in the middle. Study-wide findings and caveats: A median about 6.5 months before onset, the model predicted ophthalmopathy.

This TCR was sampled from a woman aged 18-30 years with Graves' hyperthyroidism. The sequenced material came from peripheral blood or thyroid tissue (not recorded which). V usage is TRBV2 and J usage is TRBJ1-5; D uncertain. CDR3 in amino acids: CASSELSNQPQHF. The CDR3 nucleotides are TGTGCCAGCAGTGAACTTAGCAATCAGCCCCAGCATTTT.